Listed below are T cell receptor beta chains from one sample, sequenced in a study of cytomegalovirus exposure and HLA in healthy donors. TCRdb's table, derived via immunoSEQ multiplex PCR, lists solely in-frame clones and lacks some. This sample has more than 80,000 clones, with approximately 79% found just once. The sample taken for sequencing was PBMCs. The receptors stem from a woman in her sixties or seventies in good health and CMV-seropositive. Each CDR3 is given with its conserved first and last residue.

v_call: TRBV7-2
cdr3_aa: CASRPAPGSGEYYNEQFF

v_call: TRBV27
cdr3_aa: CASSRTLSSYNEQFF

v_call: TRBV6-5
cdr3_aa: CASSYSASGDQETQYF

v_call: TRBV2
cdr3_aa: CASTPGTYSYNEQFF

v_call: TRBV15
cdr3_aa: CATSRGGSYNEQFF

v_call: TRBV30
cdr3_aa: CASGTGVSGANVLTF

v_call: TRBV4-1
cdr3_aa: CASSQDLTSFNEQFF

v_call: TRBV11-2
cdr3_aa: CASSLSGRGTEAFF

v_call: TRBV13
cdr3_aa: CASSTRWGHWGYGYTF

v_call: TRBV9
cdr3_aa: CASSLRTGENYEQYF

v_call: TRBV7-9
cdr3_aa: CASSLLAGLDNEQFF

v_call: TRBV30
cdr3_aa: CAWTEREGFLNEQFF

v_call: TRBV7-9
cdr3_aa: CASSLGGQGGQPQHF

v_call: TRBV7-9
cdr3_aa: CASTSGWWEQYF

v_call: TRBV10-3
cdr3_aa: CAISERERGLPYNEQFF

v_call: TRBV29-1
cdr3_aa: CSVETRSAGEAFF

v_call: TRBV4-1
cdr3_aa: CASSQRNSGLYNEQFF

v_call: TRBV30
cdr3_aa: CAWRVYSTGSYEQYF

v_call: TRBV7-9
cdr3_aa: CASSRVGEQFF

v_call: TRBV5-1
cdr3_aa: CASSLDGTSGYEQYF

v_call: TRBV19
cdr3_aa: CASSMSVTSHYEQYF

v_call: TRBV9
cdr3_aa: CASSVEAGQGNSPLHF

v_call: TRBV7-9
cdr3_aa: CASSFGTGQNSPLHF

v_call: TRBV19
cdr3_aa: CASSDGGANEKLFF

v_call: TRBV6-6
cdr3_aa: CASSEGTANNEKLFF

v_call: TRBV29-1
cdr3_aa: CSGWTGVNYGYTF

v_call: TRBV27
cdr3_aa: CASMKIAGGVFYEQYF

v_call: TRBV5-6
cdr3_aa: CASSLAGRATDTQYF

v_call: TRBV10-3
cdr3_aa: CAISQTSGSSYNEQFF

v_call: TRBV19
cdr3_aa: CASSPPGGKETQYF

v_call: TRBV6-6
cdr3_aa: CASSFNRDEQYF

v_call: TRBV18
cdr3_aa: CASSRDRFNQPQHF

v_call: TRBV20-1
cdr3_aa: CSWESGTEQYF

v_call: TRBV4-1
cdr3_aa: CASSQSSYERGYEQYF

v_call: TRBV5-1
cdr3_aa: CASSLGTGQNNYEQYF

v_call: TRBV27
cdr3_aa: CASGRVEQYF

v_call: TRBV29-1
cdr3_aa: CSVEEHTGVGYTF

v_call: TRBV28
cdr3_aa: CASSLVGGGYTF

v_call: TRBV28
cdr3_aa: CASTYSGELFF

v_call: TRBV19
cdr3_aa: CASSRTREPAGSQHF

v_call: TRBV10-3
cdr3_aa: CAISESGAEQYF

v_call: TRBV18
cdr3_aa: CASSPLRVGNEKLFF

v_call: TRBV5-4
cdr3_aa: CASSLTRSGELFF

v_call: TRBV28
cdr3_aa: CATSLTNEQFF

v_call: TRBV6-5
cdr3_aa: CASRVPGAEKLFF

v_call: TRBV5-5
cdr3_aa: CASSLARQGGSYEQYF